This T cell receptor beta chain was retrieved from a study of radiation and T cells in renal cell carcinoma. About the research overall: Nephrectomy followed 15 Gy stereotactic body radiation by 4 weeks. General study findings and limits: Top tumor clonotypes rose in blood 2 weeks post-radiation, then contracted.

Stated time point: baseline pretreatment blood. Noted treatment: 15 Gy SBRT to primary tumor, nephrectomy 4 weeks later. Blood was sampled at baseline, 2 weeks and 4 weeks after SBRT. A note on this clone: Its antigen remains unknown.

The ends lost 4 bases at V and 0 bases at J; junction bases unmatched: 8. CDR1 is LNHDA and CDR2 is SQIVND in the germline V gene (reference sequence). This CDR3 region has 16 residues. TCRdb keeps only in-frame clones here, not all; method: immunoSEQ multiplex PCR. Altogether 100,000 or so clones are present, less than 90% being singletons, with the ten largest covering less than 10%. The chain couples TRBV19 to TRBJ1-1, with 7 bases matching TRBD1. This TCR derives from a man aged 45-65 years with renal cell carcinoma. The sequences come from blood, collected from a patient whose treatment included radiotherapy and nephrectomy. The CDR3, as DNA: TGTGCCAGTAGTAAATTAGGGGGCCGCATGAACACTGAAGCTTTCTTT. Its protein is CASSKLGGRMNTEAFF.